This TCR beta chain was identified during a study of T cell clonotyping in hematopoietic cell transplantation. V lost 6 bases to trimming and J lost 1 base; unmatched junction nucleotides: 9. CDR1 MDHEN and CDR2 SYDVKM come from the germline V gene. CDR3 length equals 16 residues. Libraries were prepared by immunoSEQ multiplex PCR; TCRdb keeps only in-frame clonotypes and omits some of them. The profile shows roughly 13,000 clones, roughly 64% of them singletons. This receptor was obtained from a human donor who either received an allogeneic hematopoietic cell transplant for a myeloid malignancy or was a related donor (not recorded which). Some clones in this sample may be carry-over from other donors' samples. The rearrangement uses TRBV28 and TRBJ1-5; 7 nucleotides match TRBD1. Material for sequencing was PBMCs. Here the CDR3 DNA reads TGTGCCAGCAGCCGTCACAGGGGCCCCAGCAATCAGCCCCAGCATTTT. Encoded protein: CASSRHRGPSNQPQHF.